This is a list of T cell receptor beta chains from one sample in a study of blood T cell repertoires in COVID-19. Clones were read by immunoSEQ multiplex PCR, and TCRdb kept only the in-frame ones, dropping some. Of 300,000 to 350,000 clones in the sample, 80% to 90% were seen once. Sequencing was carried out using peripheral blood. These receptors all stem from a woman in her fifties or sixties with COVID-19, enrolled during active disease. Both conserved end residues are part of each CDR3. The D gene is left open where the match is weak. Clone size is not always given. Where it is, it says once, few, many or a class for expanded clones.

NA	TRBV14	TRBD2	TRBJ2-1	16	CASSSSGTIRSNEQFF	TGTGCCAGCAGCTCATCCGGGACTATCCGGAGCAATGAGCAGTTCTTC
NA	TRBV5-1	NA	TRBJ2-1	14	CASSALATYNEQFF	TGCGCCAGCAGCGCCCTAGCGACTTACAATGAGCAGTTCTTC
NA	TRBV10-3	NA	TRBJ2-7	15	CAISESRESSYEQYF	TGTGCCATCAGTGAGTCCAGGGAAAGCTCCTACGAGCAGTACTTC
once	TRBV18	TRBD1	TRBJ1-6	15	CASSPGTADNSPLHF	TGTGCCAGCTCACCAGGGACAGCAGATAATTCACCCCTCCACTTT
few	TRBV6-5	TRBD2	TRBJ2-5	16	CASSYSGLAGEETQYF	TGTGCCAGCAGTTACTCGGGACTAGCGGGAGAAGAGACCCAGTACTTC
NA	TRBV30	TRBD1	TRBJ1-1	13	CAWGTVLNTEAFF	TGTGCCTGGGGGACAGTCCTGAACACTGAAGCTTTCTTT
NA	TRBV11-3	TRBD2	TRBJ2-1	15	CASSLTGGKNNEQFF	TGTGCCAGCAGCTTAACGGGAGGGAAAAACAATGAGCAGTTCTTC
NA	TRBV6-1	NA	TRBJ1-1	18	CASSEAILLGLVRSAAFF	TGTGCCAGCAGTGAAGCCATACTGCTGGGGCTGGTGAGAAGTGCAGCTTTCTTT
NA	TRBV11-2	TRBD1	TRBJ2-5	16	CASSTDWGTDQETQYF	TGTGCCAGCAGCACCGACTGGGGGACAGACCAAGAGACCCAGTACTTC
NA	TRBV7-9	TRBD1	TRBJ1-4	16	CASSLTGGWANEKLFF	TGTGCCAGCAGCTTGACAGGGGGCTGGGCTAATGAAAAACTGTTTTTT
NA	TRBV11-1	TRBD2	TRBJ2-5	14	CASSPGLAGETQYF	TGTGCCAGCAGCCCAGGACTGGCGGGGGAGACTCAGTACTTC